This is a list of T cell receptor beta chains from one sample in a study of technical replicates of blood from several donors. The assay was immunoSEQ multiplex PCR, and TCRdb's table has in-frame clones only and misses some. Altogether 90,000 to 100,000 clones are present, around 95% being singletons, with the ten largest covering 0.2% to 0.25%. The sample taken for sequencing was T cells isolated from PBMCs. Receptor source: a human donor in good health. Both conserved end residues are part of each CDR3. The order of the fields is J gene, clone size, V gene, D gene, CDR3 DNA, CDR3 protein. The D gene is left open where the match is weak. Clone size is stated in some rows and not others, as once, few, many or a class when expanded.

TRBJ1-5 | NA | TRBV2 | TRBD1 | TGTGCCAGCAGTGGAGACCTTGACAGGGATCAGCCCCAGCATTTT | CASSGDLDRDQPQHF
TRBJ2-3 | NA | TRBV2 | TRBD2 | TGTGCCAGCAGGACCGGGGGGGCTCTATGGACAGATACGCAGTATTTT | CASRTGGALWTDTQYF
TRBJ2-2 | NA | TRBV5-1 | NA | TGCGCCAGCAGGGACAGAAACACCGGGGAGCTGTTTTTT | CASRDRNTGELFF
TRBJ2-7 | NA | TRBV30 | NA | TGTGCCTGGAACCAGGGCACCTACGAGCAGTACTTC | CAWNQGTYEQYF
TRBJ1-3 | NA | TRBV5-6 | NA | TGTGCCAGCAGCCCTAGCAGCTGGTCAAACACCATATATTTT | CASSPSSWSNTIYF
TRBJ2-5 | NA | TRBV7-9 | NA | TGTGCCAGCAGCTCCCTCGGGAGTAGAGAGACCCAGTACTTC | CASSSLGSRETQYF
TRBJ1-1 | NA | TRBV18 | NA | TGTGCCAGCTCACGCCTGACGGGGAACACTGAAGCTTTCTTT | CASSRLTGNTEAFF
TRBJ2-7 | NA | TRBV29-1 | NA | TGCAGCGTTGAAGACAGGTACGAGCAGTACTTC | CSVEDRYEQYF
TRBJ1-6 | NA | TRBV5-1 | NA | TGCGCCAGCAGCTTGCAGGGTCATAATTCACCCCTCCACTTT | CASSLQGHNSPLHF
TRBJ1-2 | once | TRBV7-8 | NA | TGTGCCAGCAGCTTAGGGCCAAACAAGGGCTACACCTTC | CASSLGPNKGYTF
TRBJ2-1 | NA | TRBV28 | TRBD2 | TGTGCCAGCAGTTTATGGGAGGGAGGGAATGAGCAGTTCTTC | CASSLWEGGNEQFF
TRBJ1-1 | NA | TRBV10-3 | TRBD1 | TGTGCCATCAGTCGGGACAGCACTGAAGCTTTCTTT | CAISRDSTEAFF
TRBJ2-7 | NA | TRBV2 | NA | TGTGCCAGCAGTGCGATGGGACTTACCTACGAGCAGTACTTC | CASSAMGLTYEQYF
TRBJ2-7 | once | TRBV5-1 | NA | TGCGCCAGCAGCTTGAAGGGGGACGAGCAGTACTTC | CASSLKGDEQYF
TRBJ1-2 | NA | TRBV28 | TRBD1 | TGTGCCAGCAGCACGACAGGGTTCCTCGGCTACACCTTC | CASSTTGFLGYTF
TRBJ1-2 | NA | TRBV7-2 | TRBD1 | TGTGCCAGCAGCTTAGGGCCGGACAGGGCCAACTATGGCTACACCTTC | CASSLGPDRANYGYTF
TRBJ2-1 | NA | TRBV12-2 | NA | TGTGCAAGTCGCTGCAGGGGGTGCGAGGAGAGGTCCTACAATGAGCAGTTCTTC | CASRCRGCEERSYNEQFF
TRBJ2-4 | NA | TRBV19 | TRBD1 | TGTGCCAGTAGTATAGTCTGGACAGGGGGCTTAGCCAAAAACATTCAGTACTTC | CASSIVWTGGLAKNIQYF
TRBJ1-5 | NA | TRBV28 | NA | TGTGCCAGCAGTTTAGGGCCTCAGCCCCAGCATTTT | CASSLGPQPQHF